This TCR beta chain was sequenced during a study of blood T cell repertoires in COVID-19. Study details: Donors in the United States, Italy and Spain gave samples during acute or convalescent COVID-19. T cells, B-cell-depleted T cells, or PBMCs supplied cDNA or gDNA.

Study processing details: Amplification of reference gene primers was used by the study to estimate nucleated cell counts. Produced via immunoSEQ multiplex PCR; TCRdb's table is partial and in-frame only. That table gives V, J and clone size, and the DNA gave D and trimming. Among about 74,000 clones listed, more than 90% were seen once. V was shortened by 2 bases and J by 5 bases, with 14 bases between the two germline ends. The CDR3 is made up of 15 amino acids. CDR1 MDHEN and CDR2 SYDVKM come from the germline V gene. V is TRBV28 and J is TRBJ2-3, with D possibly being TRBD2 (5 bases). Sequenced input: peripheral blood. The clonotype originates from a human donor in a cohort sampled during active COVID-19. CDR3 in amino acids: CASSLMPGIGDTQYF. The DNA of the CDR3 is TGTGCCAGCAGTTTAATGCCGGGAATCGGAGATACGCAGTATTTT.